The present T cell receptor beta chain was sequenced within a study of cytomegalovirus exposure and HLA in healthy donors. Turning to the study itself: When 398 donors were genotyped, more than 70% of them were found to fall in the Caucasian-associated ancestry cluster.

General study points: Reported performance of the classifier showed diagnosis of cytomegalovirus status with high specificity and sensitivity.

CDR1 is SGHRS and CDR2 is YFSETQ in the germline V gene. V was clipped by 5 bases and J by 6 bases; unmatched bases: 10. The CDR3 is 16 amino acids. In the PCR, 60 Vbeta and 13 Jbeta primers were used. Measured with immunoSEQ multiplex PCR; TCRdb has only the in-frame clones, and not every one. The sample includes around 150,000 clones, about four fifths of them seen just once. Note on this clone: No antigen is known for it.

This sequence originates from a young woman in good health and CMV-seropositive. Sequenced sample: PBMCs. The chain employs TRBV5-1 and TRBJ2-2; the match to TRBD1 covers 10 bases. The CDR3 is CASSRRGQGISGELFF. CDR3 DNA: TGCGCCAGCAGTCGACGGGGACAGGGGATTTCCGGGGAGCTGTTTTTT.